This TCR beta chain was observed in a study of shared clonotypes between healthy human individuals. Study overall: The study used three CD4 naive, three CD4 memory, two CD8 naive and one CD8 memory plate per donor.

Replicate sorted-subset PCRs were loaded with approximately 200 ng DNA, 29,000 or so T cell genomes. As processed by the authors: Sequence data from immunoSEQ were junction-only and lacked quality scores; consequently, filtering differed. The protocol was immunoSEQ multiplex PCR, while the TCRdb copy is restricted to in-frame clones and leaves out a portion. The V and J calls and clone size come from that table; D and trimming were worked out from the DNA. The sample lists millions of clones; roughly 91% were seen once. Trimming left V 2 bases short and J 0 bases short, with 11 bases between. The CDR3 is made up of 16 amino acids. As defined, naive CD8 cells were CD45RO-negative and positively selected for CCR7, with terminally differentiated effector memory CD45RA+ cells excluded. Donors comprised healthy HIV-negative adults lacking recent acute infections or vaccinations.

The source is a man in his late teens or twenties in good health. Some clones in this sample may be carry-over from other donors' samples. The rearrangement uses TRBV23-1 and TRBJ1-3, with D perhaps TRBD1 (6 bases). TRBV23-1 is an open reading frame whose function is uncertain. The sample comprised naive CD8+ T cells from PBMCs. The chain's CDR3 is CASSQLQGCSGNTIYF. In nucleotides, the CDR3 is TGCGCCAGCAGTCAACTCCAGGGGTGCTCTGGAAACACCATATATTTT.